A single sample gave rise to the 25 T cell receptor beta chains below, sequenced in a study of PD-L1 blockade in urothelial cancer. Time point given: peripheral blood 6 weeks after treatment start. Sequencing was performed with immunoSEQ multiplex PCR; in TCRdb, only in-frame clones are kept and a portion is missing. The sample includes about 38,000 clones, 70% to 90% seen only once; the top ten take about a quarter. This specimen consisted of PBMCs, obtained around atezolizumab (anti-PD-L1) treatment. The receptors were sampled from a man aged 60-69 years with urothelial cancer.

This clone came up once. V and J are TRBV9 and TRBJ1-2; D is perhaps TRBD1 (6 bases). Germline lookup yields CDR1 SGDLS and CDR2 YYNGEE. This CDR3 is built from 16 residues. Trimming left V 2 bases short and J 4 bases short, with 18 bases between. The CDR3 DNA reads as TGTGCCAGCAGCGTTGGGAGTGGACAGACCGTCTATGGCTACACCTTC. Amino acids: CASSVGSGQTVYGYTF.

V usage is TRBV5-4 and J usage is TRBJ2-3, with D maybe TRBD2 (5 bases). The CDR3 is made up of 16 amino acids. V was pared by 0 bases and J by 6 bases, with 17 bases between. CDR1 SGHNT and CDR2 YYREEE come from the germline V gene (reference sequence). The CDR3 loop reads CASSLVGRDTGDTQYF. CDR3 sequence (DNA): TGTGCCAGCAGCTTGGTAGGAAGGGATACGGGGGATACGCAGTATTTT.

The J gene is TRBJ2-7, the V gene TRBV9, with TRBD1 matching over 9 bases. CDR3 length equals 19 residues. J lost 5 bases, V lost 0 bases, and 18 bases had no gene match. Germline values: CDR1 SGDLS, CDR2 YYNGEE. In nucleotides, the CDR3 is TGTGCCAGCAGCGTAGCTCTTGCACGTCCCGGGACAGGGCTCCACGAGCAGTACTTC. It encodes CASSVALARPGTGLHEQYF.

This chain uses TRBV18 with TRBJ1-3; TRBD1 aligns across 8 bases. Germline-derived CDR1 and CDR2 are KGHSH and LQKENI. The junction had 11 bases not matched to a gene; V was cut back by 1 base and J by 0 bases. The CDR3 length is 19 residues. CDR3 DNA: TGTGCCAGCTCACCACTCCCCAGGGGGCTATCTCGCTCTGGAAACACCATATATTTT. Its protein product is CASSPLPRGLSRSGNTIYF.

The chain employs TRBV9 and TRBJ2-1, with D perhaps TRBD1 (5 bases). The germline V gene encodes CDR1 SGDLS and CDR2 YYNGEE. V was shortened by 4 bases and J by 11 bases, with 25 bases between the two germline ends. The CDR3 totals 16 residues. The CDR3: CASSPFIGVESVKQFF. The CDR3 DNA follows: TGTGCCAGCAGCCCGTTCATAGGGGTTGAATCGGTAAAGCAGTTCTTC.

V usage is TRBV19 and J usage is TRBJ1-5, with 8 bases fitting TRBD1. The V gene end was trimmed by 6 bases and the J gene end by 6 bases; junction bases not matched to a gene: 7. CDR3 length: 14 residues. Germline CDR1 and CDR2: LNHDA and SQIVND (reference sequence). CDR3 DNA: TGTGCCAGTAGCCCTGGACAGGGCGCTCAGCCCCAGCATTTT. Protein: CASSPGQGAQPQHF.

The gene calls are TRBV5-6 and TRBJ2-2, with D maybe TRBD2 (5 bases). The germline V gene has CDR1 SGHDT and CDR2 YYEEEE. The length of the CDR3 is 17 residues. V shed 6 bases and J shed 7 bases, with 25 bases lying between them. Written as DNA, the CDR3 is TGTGCCAGCAACCCTACACGGGGTTCTGGGGTTTACGGGGAGCTGTTTTTT. Translated: CASNPTRGSGVYGELFF. Full variable domain (outside the CDR3, taken from reference TRBV5-6 and TRBJ2-2): DAGVTQSPTHLIKTRGQQVTLRCSPKSGHDTVSWYQQALGQGPQFIFQYYEEEERQRGNFPDRFSGHQFPNYSSELNVNALLLGDSALYLCASNPTRGSGVYGELFFGEGSRLTVL.

This sequence joins TRBV7-8 and TRBJ1-5; TRBD1 agrees at 9 bases. CDR1 SGHVS and CDR2 FQNEAQ come from the germline V gene. V lost 4 bases and J lost 7; bases outside the gene matches: 5. There are 14 residues in the CDR3. CDR3 DNA: TGTGCCAGCAGCTCCACAGGGGGCGCGCAGCCCCAGCATTTT. Protein product: CASSSTGGAQPQHF. Together with reference TRBV7-8 and TRBJ1-5, the CDR3 gives the full variable domain: GAGVSQSPRYKVAKRGQDVALRCDPISGHVSLFWYQQALGQGPEFLTYFQNEAQLDKSGLPSDRFFAERPEGSVSTLKIQRTQQEDSAVYLCASSSTGGAQPQHFGDGTRLSIL.

V and J are TRBV7-8 and TRBJ2-2; TRBD2 aligns across 10 bases. CDR1 SGHVS and CDR2 FQNEAQ come from the germline V gene. Trimming removed 2 bases from V and 4 bases from J; junction bases left unmatched: 1. The CDR3 runs 15 residues. CDR3 in DNA: TGTGCCAGCAGCTTAAGACTAGCGGGCACCGGGGAGCTGTTTTTT. Translation gives CASSLRLAGTGELFF.

This chain links TRBV5-6 with TRBJ1-3; 8 positions agree with TRBD1. The CDR3 runs to 16 residues. The J segment lost 1 base and the V segment lost 4 bases, leaving 7 bases of the junction unmatched. Germline CDR1 and CDR2: SGHDT and YYEEEE. The CDR3 DNA reads as TGTGCCAGCAGCAAAAGGGACAGGCTTTCTGGAAACACCATATATTTT. It codes for CASSKRDRLSGNTIYF.

The V call is TRBV18, the J call TRBJ2-5, with a tentative D call TRBD1 (6 bases). V was shortened by 3 bases and J by 2 bases, with 10 bases between the two germline ends. The CDR3 is 14 residues long. Germline CDR1 reads KGHSH; CDR2 reads LQKENI. The CDR3 nucleotides read TGTGCCAGCTCACCGGGTGGACAGCAAGAGACCCAGTACTTC. Translated, it gives CASSPGGQQETQYF.

This clone was seen only a few times. This chain links TRBV5-4 with TRBJ1-2, with TRBD1 matching over 7 bases. Germline V gives CDR1 SGHNT, CDR2 YYREEE (reference sequence). V trimming: 4 bases; J trimming: 3 bases; junction bases outside the gene matches: 3. This CDR3 contains 13 residues. The CDR3 DNA sequence: TGTGCCAGCAGCCGGGACAGCGACTATGGCTACACCTTC. Its translation is CASSRDSDYGYTF.

The V and J genes are TRBV5-1 and TRBJ1-4; 7 nucleotides match TRBD1. Germline V gives CDR1 SGHRS, CDR2 YFSETQ. The CDR3 is 15 amino acids. With 6 bases clipped from V and 5 bases from J, the junction kept 10 bases outside the gene matches. The CDR3 region is CASTKEAGGNEKLFF. CDR3 in DNA: TGCGCCAGCACGAAGGAGGCAGGGGGAAATGAAAAACTGTTTTTT.

The chain joins TRBV30 to TRBJ1-5, with TRBD1 identical over 9 bases. Looked up from germline, CDR1 is GTSNPN and CDR2 is SVGIG (reference sequence). This CDR3 contains 16 residues. J was trimmed by 2 bases and V by 1 base; bases with no gene match: 6. CDR3 sequence reads: CAWSGGQGLGNQPQHF. The CDR3 bases are TGTGCCTGGAGTGGAGGACAGGGGTTGGGCAATCAGCCCCAGCATTTT.

The chain uses TRBV5-6 and TRBJ1-6, with TRBD1 matching 11 bases. The CDR3 spans 15 residues. V lost 4 bases and J lost 6; bases outside the gene matches: 3. The V gene's germline CDR1 is SGHDT and CDR2 YYEEEE. The DNA of the CDR3 is TGTGCCAGCAGCCCTGGACAGGGGGCTAATTCACCCCTCCACTTT. It translates to CASSPGQGANSPLHF.

This chain connects TRBV19 to TRBJ1-5, with a tentative D call TRBD1 (5 bases). Trimming removed 4 bases at V and 1 base at J, with 8 bases between. The V gene's germline CDR1 is LNHDA and CDR2 SQIVND (reference sequence). This CDR3 contains 14 residues. The CDR3 sequence: CASSKGQSNQPQHF. CDR3 sequence (DNA): TGTGCCAGTAGTAAAGGACAAAGCAATCAGCCCCAGCATTTT.

The chain is built from TRBV6-5 and TRBJ1-6; D remains ambiguous. This CDR3 contains 15 residues. Germline assignment: CDR1 MNHEY and CDR2 SVGAGI. V lost 8 bases and J lost 8, with 19 bases in between. The CDR3 nucleotides are TGTGCCAGCGCGACTTCGGCAGCCGCTTATTCACCCCTCCACTTT. Its protein product is CASATSAAAYSPLHF.

This clone was seen once. The V call is TRBV6-5, the J call TRBJ1-2; 8 bases are a match to TRBD1. Germline values: CDR1 MNHEY, CDR2 SVGAGI. The V and J ends lost 6 bases and 0 bases, in that order; junction bases with no gene match: 6. CDR3 length: 15 amino acids. CDR3 in amino acids: CASRGTGSPNYGYTF. In DNA form, the CDR3 reads TGTGCCAGCAGGGGGACAGGTTCTCCTAACTATGGCTACACCTTC.

The chain's CDR3 is CASSPRQGAEAFF. The CDR3, as DNA: TGTGCCAGCTCCCCTAGACAGGGGGCGGAAGCTTTCTTT. This chain joins TRBV18 and TRBJ1-1; the match to TRBD1 covers 10 bases. The CDR3 extends over 13 amino acids. Germline V CDR1 and CDR2: KGHSH, LQKENI. Germline trimming cut 6 bases from V and 8 bases from J; bases unmatched to any gene: 6.

The chain combines TRBV19 with TRBJ2-3; D unclear. V was trimmed by 1 base and J by 0 bases, leaving 5 bases between them. Per germline, CDR1 LNHDA and CDR2 SQIVND (reference sequence). This CDR3 has 14 residues. The CDR3 region has the DNA TGTGCCAGTAGTATAGGTTCTAGCACAGATACGCAGTATTTT. Its protein is CASSIGSSTDTQYF.

This rearrangement joins TRBV9 to TRBJ2-1; 10 bases are shared with TRBD1. The junction had 5 bases not matched to a gene; V was cut back by 4 bases and J by 4 bases. CDR1 SGDLS and CDR2 YYNGEE come from the germline V gene. The CDR3 covers 15 residues. CDR3 amino acids: CASSTRQGAYNEQFF. As DNA, the CDR3 is TGTGCCAGCAGCACCCGACAGGGGGCTTACAATGAGCAGTTCTTC.

This chain uses TRBV5-4 with TRBJ1-6, with 12 bases aligning to TRBD1. This CDR3 has 16 residues. Germline values: CDR1 SGHNT, CDR2 YYREEE (reference sequence). With V trimmed by 0 bases and J by 7 bases, 2 bases remained unmatched. The CDR3 spells CASSLEGQGANSPLHF. The CDR3 region has the DNA TGTGCCAGCAGCTTGGAGGGACAGGGGGCGAATTCACCCCTCCACTTT.

The gene calls are TRBV28 and TRBJ2-3; 11 bases agree with TRBD2. CDR3 length equals 20 residues. V lost 2 bases to trimming and J lost 2 bases; unmatched junction nucleotides: 15. The germline gives CDR1 MDHEN, CDR2 SYDVKM. CDR3 sequence reads: CASSLPPLFSGGVNTDTQYF. In nucleotides, the CDR3 is TGTGCCAGCAGTTTACCACCCCTCTTTAGCGGGGGGGTTAACACAGATACGCAGTATTTT.

The CDR3: CASSLSSGNIPTYNEQFF. The CDR3 region has the DNA TGCGCCAGCAGCTTGTCAAGCGGGAACATACCTACCTACAATGAGCAGTTCTTC. The chain employs TRBV5-1 and TRBJ2-1; 7 bases map to TRBD2. CDR3 length equals 18 residues. Germline assignment: CDR1 SGHRS and CDR2 YFSETQ. With V trimmed by 1 base and J by 2 bases, 12 bases remained unmatched.

The genes are TRBV5-6 and TRBJ1-2; D gene ambiguous. This CDR3 has 15 amino acids. The germline CDR1 and CDR2 sequences are SGHDT and YYEEEE. V was clipped by 1 base and J by 1 base, with 11 bases between them. CDR3 nucleotide sequence: TGTGCCAGCAGCTTGTCAACAGTTTTTAACTATGGCTACACCTTC. This sequence encodes CASSLSTVFNYGYTF.